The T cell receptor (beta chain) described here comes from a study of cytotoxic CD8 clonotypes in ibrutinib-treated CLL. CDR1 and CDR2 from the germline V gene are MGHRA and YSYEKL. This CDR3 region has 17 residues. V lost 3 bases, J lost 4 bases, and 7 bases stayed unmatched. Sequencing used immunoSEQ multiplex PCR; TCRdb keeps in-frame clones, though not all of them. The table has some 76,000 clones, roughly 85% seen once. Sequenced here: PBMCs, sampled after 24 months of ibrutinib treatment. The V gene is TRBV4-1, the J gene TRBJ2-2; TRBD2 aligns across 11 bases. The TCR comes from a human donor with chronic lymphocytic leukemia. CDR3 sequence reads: CASSQILAGVVTGELFF. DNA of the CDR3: TGCGCCAGCAGCCAGATACTAGCGGGAGTGGTCACCGGGGAGCTGTTTTTT.